These 18 T cell receptor beta chains share one sample of origin, sequenced in a study of blood T cell repertoires in COVID-19. Profiling relied on immunoSEQ multiplex PCR, and the TCRdb table lists in-frame clones only, not all of them. The sample gives fewer than 200,000 clones, approximately 84% of which show up once; 7.7% is in the top ten. The sample comprised peripheral blood. The receptors were gathered from a man aged 35-49 years who had recovered from COVID-19.

The V and J genes are TRBV28 and TRBJ1-3; TRBD1 is a possible D gene (6 bases). CDR1 and CDR2 (germline): MDHEN, SYDVKM. This CDR3 is built from 17 residues. V was clipped by 3 bases and J by 0 bases, with 15 bases between them. CDR3: CASSLSTGAISGNTIYF. The DNA of the CDR3 is TGTGCCAGCAGTTTGTCGACAGGCGCGATCTCTGGAAACACCATATATTTT.

The chain has TRBV13 and TRBJ2-1; 8 bases map to TRBD1. The germline CDR1 and CDR2 sequences are PRHDT and FYEKMQ (reference sequence). Unmatched junction bases numbered 10, after V lost 5 bases and J lost 7 bases. This CDR3 is built from 15 residues. The CDR3 region has the DNA TGTGCCAGCAGCGACAGACAGGGGATGGGGAATGAGCAGTTCTTC. Protein: CASSDRQGMGNEQFF.

The CDR3 reads CASSLSNDNEQFF. DNA of the CDR3: TGTGCCAGCAGCTTATCTAACGACAATGAGCAGTTCTTC. This sequence joins TRBV7-3 and TRBJ2-1; D is unresolved. V was pared by 2 bases and J by 5 bases, with 7 bases between. The CDR3 extends over 13 amino acids. The germline V gene has CDR1 SGHTA and CDR2 FQGTGA.

On this clone itself: This CDR3 is also generated by other DNA sequences in the sample. This chain links TRBV18 with TRBJ1-1, with D uncertain. The V and J ends lost 0 bases and 1 base respectively, with 3 bases between them. Germline CDR1 KGHSH, CDR2 LQKENI. The CDR3 sequence is 13 residues long. The CDR3 DNA is TGTGCCAGCTCACCACCCGGGAACACTGAAGCTTTCTTT. The encoded protein is CASSPPGNTEAFF.

V gene TRBV4-1 combines with J gene TRBJ1-4, with D possibly being TRBD1 (5 bases). Germline V gene data show CDR1 as MGHRA and CDR2 as YSYEKL. The CDR3 spans 16 residues. Trimming took 2 bases from V and 4 from J, leaving 14 bases between them. The CDR3 spells CASSQMGGPVNEKLFF. The CDR3 bases are TGCGCCAGCAGCCAAATGGGGGGACCCGTTAATGAAAAACTGTTTTTT.

This chain links TRBV11-2 with TRBJ1-1, with D perhaps matching TRBD1 (6 bases). The V end was cut by 5 bases, the J end by 10 bases, with 14 bases between. CDR1 and CDR2 from the germline V gene are SGHAT and FQNNGV. The CDR3 is 12 residues long. CDR3 bases: TGTGCCAGCAGCCCAGACAGGATAAGAGCTTTCTTT. Translated, it gives CASSPDRIRAFF. The whole variable domain, filled in from reference TRBV11-2 and TRBJ1-1, reads EAGVAQSPRYKIIEKRQSVAFWCNPISGHATLYWYQQILGQGPKLLIQFQNNGVVDDSQLPKDRFSAERLKGVDSTLKIQPAKLEDSAVYLCASSPDRIRAFFGQGTRLTVV.

The chain uses TRBV7-2 and TRBJ2-1; tentatively, D is TRBD1 (6 bases). The V and J ends lost 3 bases and 0 bases respectively, with 12 bases between them. The CDR3 runs 16 residues. Germline V lookup: CDR1 SGHTA, CDR2 FQGNSA. CDR3 sequence: CASSFGTSNSYNEQFF. CDR3 in DNA: TGTGCCAGCAGCTTTGGGACATCTAACTCCTACAATGAGCAGTTCTTC.

The chain is built from TRBV10-3 and TRBJ2-7; 7 bases match TRBD1. V trimming: 4 bases; J trimming: 3 bases; junction bases outside the gene matches: 6. Per the germline V gene, CDR1 is ENHRY and CDR2 is SYGVKD. This CDR3 comprises 14 residues. In DNA form, the CDR3 reads TGTGCCATCAGTGGTCAGACAGGGCGCTACGAGCAGTACTTC. It yields the protein CAISGQTGRYEQYF.

The chain links TRBV30 to TRBJ2-1; D is perhaps TRBD2 (7 bases). V was trimmed by 7 bases and J by 5 bases, leaving 18 bases between them. CDR1 and CDR2 from the germline V gene are GTSNPN and SVGIG (reference sequence). The CDR3 loop spans 14 amino acids. The CDR3 reads CASLRGGPNNEQFF. CDR3 DNA: TGTGCCTCTTTAAGGGGGGGACCGAACAATGAGCAGTTCTTC.

The chain uses TRBV27 and TRBJ2-2; 11 positions agree with TRBD2. The CDR3 has 15 residues. V shed 6 bases, J shed 8 bases, and the junction held 8 bases outside the gene matches. Germline values: CDR1 MNHEY, CDR2 SMNVEV (reference sequence). The CDR3 DNA follows: TGTGCCAGCAGATGGGGACTAGCGGAAGGGGGGGAGCTGTTTTTT. It is translated as CASRWGLAEGGELFF.

V usage is TRBV7-2 and J usage is TRBJ2-1; 9 positions agree with TRBD2. The CDR3 is 17 residues long. V lost 0 bases and J lost 3; bases outside the gene matches: 6. Germline V gives CDR1 SGHTA, CDR2 FQGNSA. In nucleotides, the CDR3 is TGTGCCAGCAGCTTAGCGCGAGGCGGGAGGGGCTACAATGAGCAGTTCTTC. This codes for CASSLARGGRGYNEQFF. Drawing the rest from reference TRBV7-2 and TRBJ2-1, the complete variable domain is GAGVSQSPSNKVTEKGKDVELRCDPISGHTALYWYRQSLGQGLEFLIYFQGNSAPDKSGLPSDRFSAERTGGSVSTLTIQRTQQEDSAVYLCASSLARGGRGYNEQFFGPGTRLTVL.

The chain recombines TRBV5-1 with TRBJ2-4, with 8 nucleotides matching TRBD1. Per germline, CDR1 SGHRS and CDR2 YFSETQ. The J segment lost 2 bases and the V segment lost 1 base, leaving 8 bases of the junction unmatched. The CDR3 loop spans 17 amino acids. The CDR3 region is CASSLRSGGATKNIQYF. In DNA form, the CDR3 reads TGCGCCAGCAGCTTGAGGTCAGGGGGCGCAACCAAAAACATTCAGTACTTC.

The chain uses TRBV6-2 or TRBV6-3 and TRBJ2-6; no reliable D call. Germline loops: CDR1 MNHEY, CDR2 SVGEGT. Deletions cut 0 bases from V and 1 base from J, with 10 bases between. The CDR3 is made up of 17 amino acids. CDR3 residues: CASSYSRSGSGANVLTF. The DNA of the CDR3 is TGTGCCAGCAGTTACTCAAGGAGTGGTTCTGGGGCCAACGTCCTGACTTTC.

The J gene is TRBJ2-1, the V gene TRBV7-2; 7 bases agree with TRBD1. CDR3 size: 15 residues. Germline CDR1 SGHTA, CDR2 FQGNSA. After removal of 1 base from V and 4 bases from J, the junction contained 4 bases not matched to a gene. CDR3 sequence (DNA): TGTGCCAGCAGCTTAGGAGGGACAGCGTACAATGAGCAGTTCTTC. Amino acid sequence: CASSLGGTAYNEQFF.

The chain joins TRBV7-9 to TRBJ2-5; maybe TRBD2 (5 bases). Germline lookup yields CDR1 SEHNR and CDR2 FQNEAQ (reference sequence). This CDR3 is 15 amino acids long. Trimming pared 5 bases from V and 7 bases from J, leaving 20 bases between. This chain's CDR3 is CASSEGSAEFGTQYF. In DNA form, the CDR3 reads TGTGCCAGCAGCGAGGGAAGTGCGGAGTTTGGGACCCAGTACTTC.

This clone was recorded once. The V gene is TRBV6-2 or TRBV6-3, the J gene TRBJ2-7; 9 bases are a match to TRBD2. V dropped 5 bases and J dropped 1; count of bases not matched to a gene: 3. The germline gives CDR1 MNHEY, CDR2 SVGEGT. CDR3 length: 14 residues. The CDR3 coding sequence is TGTGCCAGCAGTAGTAGCGGGGGATCCTACGAGCAGTACTTC. Its protein product is CASSSSGGSYEQYF.

In this sample, this clone turned up once. The V call is TRBV7-8, the J call TRBJ1-5; a weak D match, TRBD1 (5 bases). Germline CDR1 and CDR2: SGHVS and FQNEAQ. The CDR3 spans 15 residues. V was cut by 1 base and J by 4 bases, with 11 bases left in between. The CDR3 region is CASSLGRGLNQPQHF. In DNA form, the CDR3 reads TGTGCCAGCAGCTTAGGACGGGGACTGAATCAGCCCCAGCATTTT.

V is TRBV18 and J is TRBJ1-1; D unresolved. The CDR3 extends over 15 amino acids. The V and J ends lost 5 bases and 5 bases respectively, with 18 bases between them. Germline CDR1 and CDR2: KGHSH and LQKENI. CDR3 nucleotides: TGTGCCAGCTCAGAAGGATTCGGGAGGAATACTGAAGCTTTCTTT. As protein: CASSEGFGRNTEAFF.